These 25 T cell receptor beta chains originate from one sample sequenced in a study of human T cells and chemical hapten exposure. Time point indicated: patch test 2, 6 weeks after DPC sensitization. As to treatment: therapeutic diphenylcyclopropenone sensitization with weekly scalp DPC. One entry per CDR3 protein results from TCRdb running MiXCR on the RACE reads. The table lists approximately 69,000 distinct CDR3 sequences, around 10% of them singletons. Specimen: whole blood, collected in connection with sensitization to the hapten diphenylcyclopropenone (DPC). These receptors all come from a woman aged 45-59 years with alopecia areata. Some clones in this sample may be carry-over from other donors' samples.

V gene TRBV10-3 combines with J gene TRBJ2-7; D uncertain. Trimming removed 10 bases at V and 3 bases at J, with 13 bases between. The CDR3 is 12 residues long. The germline CDR1 and CDR2 sequences are ENHRY and SYGVKD. The CDR3 loop is CASQALGYEQYF. In nucleotides, the CDR3 is TGTGCCAGCCAGGCGCTAGGCTACGAGCAGTACTTC.

This clonotype was seen many times. This chain connects TRBV5-5 to TRBJ1-2, with D uncertain. The germline gives CDR1 SGHKS, CDR2 YYEKEE (reference sequence). The ends were cut back, 0 bases at V and 2 bases at J, with 14 bases in the middle. The CDR3 is made up of 16 amino acids. DNA of the CDR3: TGTGCCAGCAGCTTGGCCGAGAGGATGGGAAACTATGGCTACACCTTC. Its translation: CASSLAERMGNYGYTF.

This clonotype was seen at least ten times. This sequence joins TRBV29-1 and TRBJ2-7; D not certain. Germline-derived CDR1 and CDR2 are SQVTM and ANQGSEA. V was shortened by 7 bases and J by 0 bases, with 10 bases between the two germline ends. The CDR3 is 12 amino acids. As DNA, the CDR3 is TGCAGCGCCCGACTCGGCTCCTACGAGCAGTACTTC. Translating it yields CSARLGSYEQYF.

Worth noting for this clonotype: At one boundary the junction diverges from the germline segment, which might be a read error. The rearrangement joins TRBV29-1 to TRBJ1-1; TRBD1 matches at 8 bases. Germline CDR1 reads SQVTM; CDR2 reads ANQGSEA. The length of the CDR3 is 13 residues. Here the CDR3 reads CSVATGGNIEAFF. CDR3 bases: TGCAGCGTTGCTACAGGGGGAAACATTGAAGCTTTCTTT.

The rearrangement uses TRBV5-5 and TRBJ1-4; D perhaps matches TRBD1 (6 bases). This CDR3 spans 14 amino acids. Germline lookup yields CDR1 SGHKS and CDR2 YYEKEE (reference sequence). V was pared by 6 bases and J by 0 bases, with 9 bases between. The CDR3 sequence is CASTGTSTNEKLFF. The CDR3 nucleotides are TGTGCCAGCACCGGGACATCAACTAATGAAAAACTGTTTTTT.

The V and J genes are TRBV28 and TRBJ2-1, with a weak D call TRBD2 (5 bases). There are 15 residues in the CDR3. The V gene lost 7 bases and the J gene lost 3 bases, with 16 bases spanning the gap. Germline CDR1 and CDR2: MDHEN and SYDVKM. The CDR3: CASKVWLGNYNEQFF. CDR3 DNA sequence: TGTGCCAGCAAGGTATGGCTCGGGAACTACAATGAGCAGTTCTTC.

This clonotype appeared a few times. CDR3 residues: CASLHAYEQYF. The CDR3 coding sequence is TGCGCCAGCCTGCATGCCTACGAGCAGTACTTC. The rearrangement joins TRBV10-2 to TRBJ2-7, with unresolved D. Per germline, CDR1 WSHSY and CDR2 SAAADI. The germline V and J ends were trimmed by 8 bases and 2 bases, with 7 bases remaining between them. The CDR3 is 11 amino acids.

The V gene is TRBV2, the J gene TRBJ2-3; D remains ambiguous. Germline CDR1 and CDR2: SNHLY and FYNNEI. The V and J ends lost 7 bases and 7 bases respectively, with 15 bases between them. The CDR3 is 13 amino acids. The CDR3 protein is CASMEIPRNTQYF. The CDR3 DNA is TGTGCCAGCATGGAGATCCCTCGGAATACGCAGTATTTT. The full variable domain, completed using reference TRBV2 and TRBJ2-3, is EPEVTQTPSHQVTQMGQEVILRCVPISNHLYFYWYRQILGQKVEFLVSFYNNEISEKSEIFDDQFSVERPDGSNFTLKIRSTKLEDSAMYFCASMEIPRNTQYFGPGTRLTVL.

The sample holds a few counts of this clonotype. CDR3 in DNA: TGTGCCAGCAGCTACCGGATCCGGGACCGTTCCTACGAGCAGTACTTC. Translating gives CASSYRIRDRSYEQYF. The V call is TRBV5-6, the J call TRBJ2-7, with D perhaps TRBD1 or TRBD2 (5 bases each). Germline V gives CDR1 SGHDT, CDR2 YYEEEE. This CDR3 is 16 amino acids long. V was clipped by 3 bases and J by 1 base, with 17 bases between them.

This clonotype was found many times. The rearrangement joins TRBV12-3 or TRBV12-4 to TRBJ1-3, with TRBD1 matching 9 bases. This CDR3 has 15 residues. Trimming removed 4 bases from V and 7 bases from J; junction bases left unmatched: 8. The CDR3 DNA reads TGTGCCAGCAGTTGGTTCGGGACAGGGATGAACACCATATATTTT. This sequence encodes CASSWFGTGMNTIYF.

This chain uses TRBV20-1 with TRBJ2-7, with TRBD1 matching over 9 bases. Germline V CDR1 and CDR2: DFQATT, SNEGSKA (reference sequence). J gave up 0 bases and V 6 bases, and 9 bases lay outside the gene matches. This CDR3 region has 15 residues. The CDR3 DNA reads as TGCAGTGCGACCCCGGGACAGGGCATCTCCTACGAGCAGTACTTC. It is translated as CSATPGQGISYEQYF.

The chain has TRBV20-1 and TRBJ1-1; D unresolved. V lost 4 bases to trimming and J lost 0 bases, with 0 bases between them. This CDR3 has 10 residues. Germline assignment: CDR1 DFQATT and CDR2 SNEGSKA (reference sequence). This CDR3 reads CSAMNTEAFF. In nucleotides, the CDR3 is TGCAGTGCTATGAACACTGAAGCTTTCTTT.

In its sample, this clonotype was seen a few times. The CDR3 DNA reads TGTGCCAGCAGCTCCGGACTACTCTCCTACAATGAGCAGTTCTTC. Amino acid sequence: CASSSGLLSYNEQFF. The chain recombines TRBV7-2 with TRBJ2-1, with a possible D match to TRBD2 (6 bases). The germline V and J ends were trimmed by 4 bases and 0 bases, with 10 bases remaining between them. The CDR3 has 15 residues. Germline V gives CDR1 SGHTA, CDR2 FQGNSA.

V usage is TRBV9 and J usage is TRBJ2-3; no clear D. Germline V gives CDR1 SGDLS, CDR2 YYNGEE. CDR3 size: 16 residues. Between the trimmed V and J ends, which lost 2 bases and 1 base, there was a span of 14 bases. CDR3 amino acids: CASSVGLGRGTDTQYF. The CDR3 nucleotides read TGTGCCAGCAGCGTCGGGCTCGGTAGGGGCACAGATACGCAGTATTTT.

Written as DNA, the CDR3 is TGTGCCTGGAGTGTTCGACTCCCGAACACCGGGGAGCTGTTTTTT. Protein sequence: CAWSVRLPNTGELFF. The chain joins TRBV30 to TRBJ2-2; D is unclear. CDR1 and CDR2 (germline): GTSNPN, SVGIG (reference sequence). V was trimmed by 0 bases and J by 0 bases, leaving 8 bases between them. The CDR3 has 15 residues.

This clonotype occurred many times. The chain carries TRBV7-7 and TRBJ2-1; D is perhaps TRBD1 or TRBD2 (6 bases each). Per the germline V gene, CDR1 is SSHAT and CDR2 is FNYEAQ (reference sequence). CDR3 size: 13 residues. Trimming stripped 5 bases from V and 4 bases from J, with 9 bases between. This CDR3 reads CASSQGTYNEQFF. The CDR3 coding sequence is TGTGCCAGCAGCCAGGGGACTTACAATGAGCAGTTCTTC.

The chain recombines TRBV29-1 with TRBJ2-7; 10 bases map to TRBD2. J lost 0 bases, V lost 4 bases, and 0 bases had no gene match. The V gene's germline CDR1 is SQVTM and CDR2 ANQGSEA. This CDR3 is 13 amino acids long. The CDR3 coding sequence is TGCAGCGTTGCTAGCGGGAGCTCCTACGAGCAGTACTTC. Its translation is CSVASGSSYEQYF.

This rearrangement joins TRBV3-1 to TRBJ2-1; D remains unclear. Germline V gives CDR1 LGHDT, CDR2 YNNKEL (reference sequence). CDR3 length: 14 residues. Trimming removed 0 bases at V and 5 bases at J, with 8 bases between. The CDR3 DNA sequence: TGTGCCAGCAGCCAAGATTCGGCACACAATGAGCAGTTCTTC. Translating gives CASSQDSAHNEQFF.

This clonotype was counted at least ten times. This chain links TRBV7-6 with TRBJ2-1, with 9 positions matching TRBD1. There are 15 residues in the CDR3. J gave up 7 bases and V 3 bases, and 7 bases lay outside the gene matches. Per germline, CDR1 SGHVS and CDR2 FNYEAQ. The CDR3 DNA follows: TGTGCCAGCAGCTTGGACAGGGGTTTTTCGAATGAGCAGTTCTTC. Its translation: CASSLDRGFSNEQFF.

The chain uses TRBV29-1 and TRBJ2-7, with D tentatively TRBD1 (5 bases). This CDR3 is built from 12 residues. Trimming shortened V by 0 bases and J by 6 bases, and 9 bases separated the two germline ends. Germline CDR1 reads SQVTM; CDR2 reads ANQGSEA. The chain's CDR3 is CSVEDRGGEQYF. The CDR3 coding sequence is TGCAGCGTTGAAGATAGGGGCGGCGAGCAGTACTTC.

This clonotype has ten or more counts. The V call is TRBV20-1, the J call TRBJ1-3; 9 positions agree with TRBD1. CDR1 is DFQATT, CDR2 SNEGSKA, per germline (reference sequence). J gave up 0 bases and V 6 bases, and 6 bases lay outside the gene matches. CDR3 length: 15 amino acids. The CDR3 DNA reads TGCAGTGCAATACAGGGGGCCCACTCTGGAAACACCATATATTTT. Its translation: CSAIQGAHSGNTIYF.

This clonotype has a count of ten or more. J is TRBJ2-3 and V is TRBV11-2; D gene ambiguous. V lost 5 bases, J lost 7 bases, and 16 bases lay in between. The CDR3 sequence is 14 residues long. The germline gives CDR1 SGHAT, CDR2 FQNNGV. The DNA of the CDR3 is TGTGCCAGCAGCCCACGAACGTTACAGTATACGCAGTATTTT. The encoded protein is CASSPRTLQYTQYF.

This clonotype has ten or more counts. The chain has TRBV14 and TRBJ2-1; TRBD2 matches 12 bases. The germline V gene encodes CDR1 SGHDN and CDR2 FVKESK. The CDR3 loop spans 15 amino acids. V was pared by 4 bases and J by 7 bases, with 5 bases of the junction left unmatched. The CDR3 DNA reads TGTGCCAGCAGCCCCCGACTAGCGGGAGTTAATGAGCAGTTCTTC. Protein sequence: CASSPRLAGVNEQFF.

The gene calls are TRBV19 and TRBJ2-1; D not certain. This CDR3 comprises 14 residues. V lost 4 bases and J lost 4, with 11 bases in between. Germline CDR1 is LNHDA and CDR2 is SQIVND (reference sequence). CDR3 nucleotides: TGTGCCAGTAGTAAGGGTAACAGTTACAATGAGCAGTTCTTC. Amino acids: CASSKGNSYNEQFF.

V and J are TRBV12-3 or TRBV12-4 and TRBJ1-1, with D unresolved. This CDR3 spans 12 amino acids. V was clipped by 2 bases and J by 7 bases, with 8 bases between them. CDR3 sequence reads: CASSLIGFEAFF. CDR3 nucleotide sequence: TGTGCCAGCAGTTTAATCGGCTTTGAAGCTTTCTTT.